Below are 11 T cell receptor beta chains sequenced from a single sample in a study of control samples from healthy donors and cancer patients. This table comes from immunoSEQ multiplex PCR, and its TCRdb copy is limited to in-frame clones, with some not included. The sample carries 65,000 to 80,000 clones, 70% to 90% recorded once. The specimen sequenced was PBMCs. Every receptor here comes from a woman between 55 and 75 years old with head and neck cancer.

This sequence joins TRBV20-1 and TRBJ2-1; tentatively, D is TRBD2 (6 bases). Germline CDR1 reads DFQATT; CDR2 reads SNEGSKA (reference sequence). Deletions cut 6 bases from V and 6 bases from J, with 9 bases between. This CDR3 contains 11 residues. The CDR3 loop reads CSARTINEQFF. For the CDR3, the DNA is TGCAGTGCCCGGACTATCAATGAGCAGTTCTTC.

The CDR3 coding sequence is TGCGCCAGCAGGCGGACAGGGCAAGAGACCCAGTACTTC. As protein: CASRRTGQETQYF. The chain uses TRBV5-1 and TRBJ2-5, with 8 nucleotides matching TRBD1. The CDR3 has 13 amino acids. The junction had 2 bases not matched to a gene; V was cut back by 5 bases and J by 2 bases. Germline lookup yields CDR1 SGHRS and CDR2 YFSETQ. Complete variable domain (other parts from reference TRBV5-1 and TRBJ2-5): KAGVTQTPRYLIKTRGQQVTLSCSPISGHRSVSWYQQTPGQGLQFLFEYFSETQRNKGNFPGRFSGRQFSNSRSEMNVSTLELGDSALYLCASRRTGQETQYFGPGTRLLVL.

This chain uses TRBV28 with TRBJ2-7; the D gene is possibly TRBD2 (6 bases). From germline, CDR1 is MDHEN and CDR2 SYDVKM. Between the trimmed V and J ends, which lost 6 bases and 0 bases, there was a span of 9 bases. The CDR3 sequence is 13 residues long. CDR3 DNA sequence: TGTGCCAGCAGGGGCGGGACCTCCTACGAGCAGTACTTC. As protein: CASRGGTSYEQYF.

The count of this clone is one. The rearrangement links TRBV4-3 to TRBJ2-4; 9 bases agree with TRBD2. There are 18 residues in the CDR3. Trimming took 1 base from V and 1 from J; bases not matched to a gene: 8. CDR1 is LGHNA, CDR2 YSLEER, per germline. CDR3 sequence (DNA): TGCGCCAGCAGCCAAGGTTTTCGGCGGGAGGGCGCCAAAAACATTCAGTACTTC. Encoded protein: CASSQGFRREGAKNIQYF.

The chain has TRBV21-1 and TRBJ2-3; the table assigns TRBD2, which was not confirmed against the DNA. TRBV21-1 is annotated as a pseudogene. This CDR3 is 18 amino acids long. CDR3 in amino acids: CASSDIGTSGTRTDTQYF. In DNA form, the CDR3 reads TGTGCCAGCAGCGACATCGGGACTAGCGGGACTCGCACAGATACGCAGTATTTT.

The chain's CDR3 is CASSSGLAGDLLNTDTQYF. The CDR3 region has the DNA TGCGCCAGCAGCTCCGGACTAGCGGGAGATCTACTAAACACAGATACGCAGTATTTT. V is TRBV5-1 and J is TRBJ2-3, with TRBD2 matching over 13 bases. The CDR3 spans 19 residues. Germline V lookup: CDR1 SGHRS, CDR2 YFSETQ. The V segment lost 3 bases and the J segment 2 bases; nucleotides outside the gene matches: 12.

The rearrangement links TRBV2 to TRBJ1-5; D uncertain. The CDR3 is 12 amino acids. Germline values: CDR1 SNHLY, CDR2 FYNNEI. V shed 6 bases and J shed 4 bases, with 7 bases lying between them. CDR3 nucleotides: TGTGCCAGCAGAAGGGAGAATCAGCCCCAGCATTTT. This encodes CASRRENQPQHF. Based on the CDR3 plus reference TRBV2 and TRBJ1-5, the full variable domain is EPEVTQTPSHQVTQMGQEVILRCVPISNHLYFYWYRQILGQKVEFLVSFYNNEISEKSEIFDDQFSVERPDGSNFTLKIRSTKLEDSAMYFCASRRENQPQHFGDGTRLSIL.

CDR3 sequence (DNA): TGTGCCAGCAGCCAAGTGGGTAGCAAACCACCCAGTGAGCAGTTCTTC. It codes for CASSQVGSKPPSEQFF. The chain employs TRBV4-2 and TRBJ2-1; D is unresolved. V was cut by 1 base and J by 9 bases, with 19 bases left in between. Germline-derived CDR1 and CDR2 are LGHNA and YNFKEQ. The CDR3 runs 16 residues.

The chain joins TRBV11-2 to TRBJ2-1; D might be TRBD2 (5 bases). CDR1 is SGHAT and CDR2 is FQNNGV in the germline V gene. Trimming cost V 6 bases and J 6 bases, with 27 bases left between them. CDR3 length equals 18 residues. As DNA, the CDR3 is TGTGCCAGCAGAAGAACGAGCGGTCGACTGGGTCGGGGCAATGAGCAGTTCTTC. It translates to CASRRTSGRLGRGNEQFF.

This sequence joins TRBV11-2 and TRBJ1-1; the D gene is possibly TRBD1 (6 bases). The CDR3 is made up of 13 amino acids. CDR1 and CDR2 (germline): SGHAT, FQNNGV. V was cut by 3 bases and J by 4 bases, with 9 bases left in between. This CDR3 reads CASSFPGATEAFF. The CDR3 nucleotides read TGTGCCAGCAGCTTTCCGGGGGCCACTGAAGCTTTCTTT.

This clone was recorded once. This chain joins TRBV5-5 and TRBJ2-1; D assignment may be TRBD1 or TRBD2 (6 bases each). The germline CDR1 and CDR2 sequences are SGHKS and YYEKEE (reference sequence). The V and J ends lost 4 bases and 4 bases respectively, with 18 bases between them. CDR3 length: 16 residues. The CDR3 spells CASSAGVAVQYNEQFF. The DNA of the CDR3 is TGTGCCAGCAGCGCAGGGGTAGCGGTCCAGTACAATGAGCAGTTCTTC.